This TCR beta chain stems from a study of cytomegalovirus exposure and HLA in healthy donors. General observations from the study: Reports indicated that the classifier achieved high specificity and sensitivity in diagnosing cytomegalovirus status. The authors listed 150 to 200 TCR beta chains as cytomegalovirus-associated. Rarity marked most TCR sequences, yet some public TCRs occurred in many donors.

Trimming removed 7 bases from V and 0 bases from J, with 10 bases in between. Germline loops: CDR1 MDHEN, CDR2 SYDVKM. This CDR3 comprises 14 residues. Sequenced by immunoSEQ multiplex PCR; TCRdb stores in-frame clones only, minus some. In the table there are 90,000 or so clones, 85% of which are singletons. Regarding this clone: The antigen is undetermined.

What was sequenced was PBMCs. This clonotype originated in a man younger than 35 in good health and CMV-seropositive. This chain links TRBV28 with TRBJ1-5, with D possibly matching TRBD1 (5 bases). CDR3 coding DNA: TGTGCCAGCACACAGGAGTATAGCAATCAGCCCCAGCATTTT. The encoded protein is CASTQEYSNQPQHF.